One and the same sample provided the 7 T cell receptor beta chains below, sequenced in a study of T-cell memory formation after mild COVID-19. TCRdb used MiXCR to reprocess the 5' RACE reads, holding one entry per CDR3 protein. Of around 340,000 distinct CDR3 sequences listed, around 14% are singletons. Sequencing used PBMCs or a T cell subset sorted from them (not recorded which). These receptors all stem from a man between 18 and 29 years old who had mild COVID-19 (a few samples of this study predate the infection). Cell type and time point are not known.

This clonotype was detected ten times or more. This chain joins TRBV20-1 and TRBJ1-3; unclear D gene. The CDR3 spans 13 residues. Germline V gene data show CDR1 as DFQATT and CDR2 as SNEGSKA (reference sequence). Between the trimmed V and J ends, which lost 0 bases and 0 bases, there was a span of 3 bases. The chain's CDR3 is CSARERSGNTIYF. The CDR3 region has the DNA TGCAGTGCTAGAGAGCGCTCTGGAAACACCATATATTTT.

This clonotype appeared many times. The CDR3 bases are TGCGCCAGCAGCTTCATGAGCCCTCGCGAGCAGTACTTC. This translates into CASSFMSPREQYF. The genes are TRBV5-1 and TRBJ2-7, with unresolved D. CDR3 length equals 13 residues. Germline loops: CDR1 SGHRS, CDR2 YFSETQ. V was clipped by 2 bases and J by 6 bases, with 12 bases between them.

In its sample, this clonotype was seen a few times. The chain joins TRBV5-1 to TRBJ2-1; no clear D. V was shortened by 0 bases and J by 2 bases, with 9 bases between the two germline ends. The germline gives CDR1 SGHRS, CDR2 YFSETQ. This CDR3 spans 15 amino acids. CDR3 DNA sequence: TGCGCCAGCAGCTTGGCCGTCCAGCCCTACAATGAGCAGTTCTTC. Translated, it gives CASSLAVQPYNEQFF.

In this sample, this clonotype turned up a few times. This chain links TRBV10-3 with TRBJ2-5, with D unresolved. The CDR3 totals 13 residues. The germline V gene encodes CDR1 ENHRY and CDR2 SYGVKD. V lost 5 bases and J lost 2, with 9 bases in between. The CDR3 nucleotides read TGTGCCATCAGTCAAAGGGAACAAGAGACCCAGTACTTC. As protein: CAISQREQETQYF.

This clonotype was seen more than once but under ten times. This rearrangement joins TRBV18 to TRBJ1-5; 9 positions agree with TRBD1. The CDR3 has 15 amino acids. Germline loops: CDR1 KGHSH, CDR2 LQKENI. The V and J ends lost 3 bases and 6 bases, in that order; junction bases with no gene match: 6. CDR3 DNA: TGTGCCAGCTCACCGGGGACAGGGAACCGTCAGCCCCAGCATTTT. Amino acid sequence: CASSPGTGNRQPQHF.

CDR3 nucleotides: TGCGCCAGCAGCCAAGCAGAGTGGCAGAGCTGGCAAGAGACCCAGTACTTC. Its protein product is CASSQAEWQSWQETQYF. The chain combines TRBV4-3 with TRBJ2-5; D is unclear. Germline loops: CDR1 LGHNA, CDR2 YSLEER. This CDR3 spans 17 amino acids. The germline V and J ends were trimmed by 1 base and 2 bases, with 17 bases remaining between them.

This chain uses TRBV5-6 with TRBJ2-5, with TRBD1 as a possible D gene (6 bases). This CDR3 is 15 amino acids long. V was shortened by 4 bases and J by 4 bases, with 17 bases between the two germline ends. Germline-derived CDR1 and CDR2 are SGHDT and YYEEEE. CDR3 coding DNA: TGTGCCAGCAGCGCGAGACAGGTTCTCTCAGAGACCCAGTACTTC. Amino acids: CASSARQVLSETQYF.